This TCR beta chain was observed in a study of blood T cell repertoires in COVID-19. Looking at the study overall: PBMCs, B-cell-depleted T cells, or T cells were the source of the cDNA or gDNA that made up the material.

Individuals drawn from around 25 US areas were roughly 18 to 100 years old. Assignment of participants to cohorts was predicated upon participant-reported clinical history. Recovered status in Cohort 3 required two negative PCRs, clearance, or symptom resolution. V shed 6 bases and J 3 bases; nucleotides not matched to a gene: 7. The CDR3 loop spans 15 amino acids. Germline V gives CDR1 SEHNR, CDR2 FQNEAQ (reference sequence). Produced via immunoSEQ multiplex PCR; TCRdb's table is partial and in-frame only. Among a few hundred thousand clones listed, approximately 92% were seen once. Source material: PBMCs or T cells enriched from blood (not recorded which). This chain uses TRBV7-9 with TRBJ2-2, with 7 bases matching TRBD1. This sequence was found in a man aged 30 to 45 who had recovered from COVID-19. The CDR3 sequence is CASSHGDSYTGELFF. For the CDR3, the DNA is TGTGCCAGCAGTCACGGGGACAGCTACACCGGGGAGCTGTTTTTT.